Shown below are 15 T cell receptor beta chains from a single sample sequenced in a study of vaccination and CD4 T cells after COVID-19. The Oncomine TCR Beta short-read assay sequenced DNA from cultured CD4+ T cells. TCRdb reprocessed the PCR reads with MiXCR, giving one entry per CDR3 protein. This sample has roughly 23,000 distinct CDR3 sequences, with under 55% found just once. These receptors' antigens are unknown. The treatment here: roughly 11-day PBMC culture with coronavirus spike peptide pools or control peptides (ViraFEST assay). The sample consisted of CD4+ T cells from blood, cultured in vitro, taken before SARS-CoV-2 vaccination. All receptors come from a human donor who received a COVID-19 vaccine.

The rearrangement uses TRBV21-1 and TRBJ1-4; the DNA was not compared with TRBD1, the D call given in the table. TRBV21-1 corresponds to a pseudogene. The CDR3 extends over 15 amino acids. The CDR3 region has the DNA TGTGCCAGGGGGCGGGCAGGCATAAAGAATGAAAAACTGTTTTTT. This sequence encodes CARGRAGIKNEKLFF.

The chain has TRBV20-1 and TRBJ2-7, with D tentatively TRBD2 (7 bases). Germline-derived CDR1 and CDR2 are DFQATT and SNEGSKA (reference sequence). Trimming removed 0 bases from V and 7 bases from J, with 19 bases in between. The CDR3 is 15 residues long. CDR3: CSARDMSGGAREQYF. In DNA, the CDR3 is TGCAGTGCTAGAGATATGAGTGGGGGGGCAAGGGAGCAGTACTTC.

The V and J genes are TRBV6-1 and TRBJ1-2; D is perhaps TRBD1 (5 bases). The length of the CDR3 is 14 residues. In germline, CDR1 is MNHNS, CDR2 SASEGT. The V and J ends lost 4 bases and 4 bases respectively, with 13 bases between them. Here the CDR3 reads CASSATRQSYGYTF. DNA of the CDR3: TGTGCCAGCAGTGCTACCCGACAGAGCTATGGCTACACCTTC.

The V and J genes are TRBV7-9 and TRBJ1-6, with D perhaps TRBD1 (6 bases). This CDR3 has 14 amino acids. Per the germline V gene, CDR1 is SEHNR and CDR2 is FQNEAQ (reference sequence). Trimming took 3 bases from V and 8 from J, leaving 11 bases between them. This CDR3 is CASSFGPGDSPLHF. CDR3 nucleotides: TGTGCCAGCAGCTTTGGGCCAGGGGATTCACCCCTCCACTTT.

The chain links TRBV4-2 to TRBJ1-6; 7 bases match TRBD1. The length of the CDR3 is 16 residues. Per the germline V gene, CDR1 is LGHNA and CDR2 is YNFKEQ. J was trimmed by 8 bases and V by 0 bases; bases with no gene match: 7. The CDR3 region has the DNA TGTGCCAGCAGCCAAGATCCGGGCAGGGGGTATTCACCCCTCCACTTT. Protein sequence: CASSQDPGRGYSPLHF.

J is TRBJ2-3 and V is TRBV14; 7 nucleotides align to TRBD2. CDR1 is SGHDN and CDR2 is FVKESK in the germline V gene. The J segment lost 0 bases and the V segment lost 1 base, leaving 7 bases of the junction unmatched. The CDR3 length is 17 residues. CDR3 DNA sequence: TGTGCCAGCAGCCAAGGGGTAGCGGGCCCTAGCACAGATACGCAGTATTTT. It encodes CASSQGVAGPSTDTQYF. The complete variable domain, with remaining parts taken from reference TRBV14 and TRBJ2-3, reads EAGVTQFPSHSVIEKGQTVTLRCDPISGHDNLYWYRRVMGKEIKFLLHFVKESKQDESGMPNNRFLAERTGGTYSTLKVQPAELEDSGVYFCASSQGVAGPSTDTQYFGPGTRLTVL.

J is TRBJ2-6 and V is TRBV30, with D possibly being TRBD1 (6 bases). V dropped 8 bases and J dropped 1 base, with 27 bases sitting between them. The CDR3 sequence is 19 residues long. Looked up from germline, CDR1 is GTSNPN and CDR2 is SVGIG (reference sequence). In DNA form, the CDR3 reads TGTGCCCGAGATACCGGATACAGGGTACTGGGGTCTGGGGCCAACGTCCTGACTTTC. It is translated as CARDTGYRVLGSGANVLTF.

CDR3 nucleotide sequence: TGCAGTGCTAGAGATGGACTAGCGGGGGGGGTCGAGCAGTACTTC. It is translated as CSARDGLAGGVEQYF. The chain couples TRBV20-1 to TRBJ2-7, with TRBD2 matching over 15 bases. This CDR3 comprises 15 residues. The V gene's germline CDR1 is DFQATT and CDR2 SNEGSKA (reference sequence). V lost 0 bases to trimming and J lost 6 bases; unmatched junction nucleotides: 3.

The chain recombines TRBV20-1 with TRBJ2-1; a weak D match, TRBD2 (6 bases). The CDR3 consists of 16 residues. Germline V gene lookup returns CDR1 DFQATT and CDR2 SNEGSKA (reference sequence). Trimming took 2 bases from V and 2 from J, leaving 16 bases between them. CDR3 in DNA: TGCAGTGCTAGAAAGTTTGCGGGGAGCGCCTACAATGAGCAGTTCTTC. This codes for CSARKFAGSAYNEQFF.

This rearrangement joins TRBV10-3 to TRBJ1-3; D not resolved. This CDR3 comprises 15 residues. Trimming took off 5 bases at V and 4 bases at J, with 15 bases between the two ends. CDR1 ENHRY and CDR2 SYGVKD come from the germline V gene. CDR3 bases: TGTGCCATCAGTCCCGGGCACCGCGACGGAAACACCATATATTTT. Residues: CAISPGHRDGNTIYF.

The V and J genes are TRBV20-1 and TRBJ1-1; TRBD1 matches 8 bases. The V gene end was trimmed by 5 bases and the J gene end by 3 bases; junction bases not matched to a gene: 5. The CDR3 sequence is 13 residues long. Germline V CDR1 and CDR2: DFQATT, SNEGSKA (reference sequence). CDR3 sequence reads: CSASTDRDTEAFF. The CDR3 nucleotides read TGCAGTGCTTCCACGGACAGGGACACTGAAGCTTTCTTT.

V gene TRBV19 combines with J gene TRBJ1-3; unclear D gene. This CDR3 region has 14 residues. With 9 bases removed from V and 0 bases from J, the gap between germline ends came to 12 bases. The germline V gene has CDR1 LNHDA and CDR2 SQIVND (reference sequence). This CDR3 is CASAPRPSGNTIYF. The CDR3 nucleotides are TGTGCCAGCGCCCCTAGGCCCTCTGGAAACACCATATATTTT. The variable domain in full, with the rest retrieved from reference TRBV19 and TRBJ1-3, is DGGITQSPKYLFRKEGQNVTLSCEQNLNHDAMYWYRQDPGQGLRLIYYSQIVNDFQKGDIAEGYSVSREKKESFPLTVTSAQKNPTAFYLCASAPRPSGNTIYFGEGSWLTVV.

This clonotype was seen just once. The chain couples TRBV5-1 to TRBJ2-5, with a tentative D call TRBD2 (5 bases). Germline V gene data show CDR1 as SGHRS and CDR2 as YFSETQ. The CDR3 is 13 residues long. V lost 4 bases and J 1 base, leaving 8 bases between the germline ends. The DNA for the CDR3 is TGCGCCAGCAGCCCCGGGGTCCAAGAGACCCAGTACTTC. Its translation: CASSPGVQETQYF.

The chain recombines TRBV12-3 or TRBV12-4 with TRBJ1-5; a weak D match, TRBD1 (6 bases). The CDR3 contains 15 residues. Trimming stripped 3 bases from V and 5 bases from J, with 14 bases between. In nucleotides, the CDR3 is TGTGCCAGCAGTTTGTGGGGGCCTGGTGATCAGCCCCAGCATTTT. Translating it yields CASSLWGPGDQPQHF.

The count of this clonotype is one. The gene calls are TRBV19 and TRBJ1-1, with D possibly matching TRBD1 (6 bases). Germline V CDR1 and CDR2: LNHDA, SQIVND (reference sequence). This CDR3 spans 15 amino acids. The V gene lost 3 bases and the J gene lost 0 bases, with 11 bases spanning the gap. The CDR3 sequence: CASSMGGALNTEAFF. The CDR3 DNA sequence: TGTGCCAGTAGTATGGGGGGGGCCCTGAACACTGAAGCTTTCTTT.